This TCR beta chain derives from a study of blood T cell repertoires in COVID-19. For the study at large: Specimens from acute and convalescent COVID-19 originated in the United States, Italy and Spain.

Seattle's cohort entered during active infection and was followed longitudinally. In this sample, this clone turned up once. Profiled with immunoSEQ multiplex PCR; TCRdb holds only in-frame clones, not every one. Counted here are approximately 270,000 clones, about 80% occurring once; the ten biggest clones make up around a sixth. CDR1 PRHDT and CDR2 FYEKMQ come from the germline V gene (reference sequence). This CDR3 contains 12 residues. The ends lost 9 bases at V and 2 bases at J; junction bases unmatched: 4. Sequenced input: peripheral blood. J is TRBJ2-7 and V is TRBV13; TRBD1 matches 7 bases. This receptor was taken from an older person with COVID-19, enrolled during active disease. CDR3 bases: TGTGCCAGTTCGGACAGGACCTACGAGCAGTACTTC. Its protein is CASSDRTYEQYF.